These T cell receptor beta chains were read from a single sample in a study of T cells in Graves' hyperthyroidism and ophthalmopathy. From the multiplex PCR reads, TCRdb called clonotypes with MiXCR, one entry per CDR3 protein. The table shows 400,000 to 600,000 distinct CDR3 sequences, with about 15% occurring only once. Sequenced: blood. Every receptor here comes from a woman aged 30 to 39 with Graves' ophthalmopathy. The CDR3 runs from the conserved cysteine through the conserved F or W. Fields, in order: clone size, J gene, D gene, V gene, CDR3 protein, CDR3 DNA. D genes are given only for firm matches. Expanded clones are given a class, and other clones once, few, many or no size at all.

>many|TRBJ2-7|TRBD2|TRBV7-9
CASSLKTSGPTYEQYF
TGTGCCAGCAGCTTGAAGACTAGCGGGCCCACCTACGAGCAGTACTTC
>many|TRBJ2-2|TRBD2|TRBV20-1
CSATVLSAGETGELFF
TGCAGTGCTACCGTTTTATCAGCGGGAGAAACCGGGGAGCTGTTTTTT
>many|TRBJ2-7|TRBD1|TRBV5-1
CASSLGDSAYEQYF
TGCGCCAGCAGCTTGGGGGACAGTGCCTACGAGCAGTACTTC
>few|TRBJ1-2|NA|TRBV5-5
CASSLVGRGADGYTF
TGTGCCAGCAGCTTGGTTGGACGGGGGGCAGACGGCTACACCTTC
>NA|TRBJ2-3|TRBD1|TRBV5-8
CATRTGGTDTQYF
TGTGCCACCCGGACAGGGGGCACAGATACGCAGTATTTT
>NA|TRBJ2-7|NA|TRBV24-1
CATSGGMGGEQYF
TGTGCCACCAGTGGTGGGATGGGGGGCGAGCAGTACTTC
>many|TRBJ1-4|NA|TRBV28
CASKLRDIINEKLFF
TGTGCCAGCAAGCTCCGGGATATAATTAATGAAAAACTGTTTTTT
>many|TRBJ2-7|NA|TRBV5-1
CASSLGTPRDYEQYF
TGCGCCAGCAGCTTAGGGACACCTAGAGACTACGAGCAGTACTTC
>few|TRBJ2-1|TRBD2|TRBV20-1
CSARQHNPGLAGDNEQFF
TGCAGTGCTCGCCAACATAATCCGGGACTAGCGGGAGACAATGAGCAGTTCTTC
>many|TRBJ2-5|NA|TRBV30
CACSGAGPPGGTQYF
TGTGCCTGCTCGGGGGCGGGGCCGCCTGGTGGGACCCAGTACTTC
>many|TRBJ2-7|TRBD2|TRBV20-1
CSAAGGPHEQYF
TGCAGTGCTGCGGGAGGGCCCCACGAGCAGTACTTC
>NA|TRBJ2-1|TRBD2|TRBV9
CASSVGLAGEGDEQFF
TGTGCCAGCAGCGTAGGGCTAGCGGGAGAGGGGGATGAGCAGTTCTTC
>NA|TRBJ2-5|NA|TRBV24-1
CATSEREAVRETQYF
TGTGCCACCAGTGAGAGGGAGGCTGTGAGGGAGACCCAGTACTTC